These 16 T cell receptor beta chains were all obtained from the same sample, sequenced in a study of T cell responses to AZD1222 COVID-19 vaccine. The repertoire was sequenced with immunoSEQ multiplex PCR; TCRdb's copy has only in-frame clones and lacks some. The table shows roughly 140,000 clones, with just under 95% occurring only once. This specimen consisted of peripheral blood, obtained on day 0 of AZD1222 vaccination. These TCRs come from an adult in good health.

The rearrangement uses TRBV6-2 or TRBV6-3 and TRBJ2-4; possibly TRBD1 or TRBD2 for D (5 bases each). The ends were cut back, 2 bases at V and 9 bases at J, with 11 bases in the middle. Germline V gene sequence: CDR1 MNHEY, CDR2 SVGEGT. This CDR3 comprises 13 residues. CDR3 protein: CASSYKERGIQYF. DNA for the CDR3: TGTGCCAGCAGTTACAAAGAGAGGGGCATTCAGTACTTC.

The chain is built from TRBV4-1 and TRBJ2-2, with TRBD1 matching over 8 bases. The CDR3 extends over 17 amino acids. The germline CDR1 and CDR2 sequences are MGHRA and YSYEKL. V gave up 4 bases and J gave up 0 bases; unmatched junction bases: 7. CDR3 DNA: TGCGCCAGCAGCCGCATCCCGGGACAGGCGAACACCGGGGAGCTGTTTTTT. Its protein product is CASSRIPGQANTGELFF.

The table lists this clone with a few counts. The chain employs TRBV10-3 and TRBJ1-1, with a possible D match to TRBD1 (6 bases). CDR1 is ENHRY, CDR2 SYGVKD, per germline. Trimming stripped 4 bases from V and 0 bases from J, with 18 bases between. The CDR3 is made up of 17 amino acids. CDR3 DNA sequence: TGTGCCATCAGTGGGGGGGGCCCCTTCGCCATGAACACTGAAGCTTTCTTT. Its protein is CAISGGGPFAMNTEAFF.

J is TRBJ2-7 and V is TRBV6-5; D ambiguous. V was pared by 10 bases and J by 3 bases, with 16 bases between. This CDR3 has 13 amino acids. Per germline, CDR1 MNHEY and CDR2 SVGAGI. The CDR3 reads CATSRRVSYEQYF. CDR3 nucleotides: TGTGCCACCTCACGACGAGTTAGCTACGAGCAGTACTTC.

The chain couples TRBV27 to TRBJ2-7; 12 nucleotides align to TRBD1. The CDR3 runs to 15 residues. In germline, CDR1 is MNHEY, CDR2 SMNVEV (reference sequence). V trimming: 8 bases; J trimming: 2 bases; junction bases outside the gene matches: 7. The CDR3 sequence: CASRDRGLLPYEQYF. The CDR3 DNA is TGTGCCAGCCGGGACAGGGGGCTTCTACCCTACGAGCAGTACTTC.

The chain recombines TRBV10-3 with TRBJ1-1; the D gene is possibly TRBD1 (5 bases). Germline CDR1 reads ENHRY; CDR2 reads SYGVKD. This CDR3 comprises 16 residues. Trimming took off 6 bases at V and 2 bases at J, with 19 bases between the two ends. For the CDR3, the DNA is TGTGCCATCAGCCAGGGTAGGGGTGCCGCAAACACTGAAGCTTTCTTT. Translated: CAISQGRGAANTEAFF.

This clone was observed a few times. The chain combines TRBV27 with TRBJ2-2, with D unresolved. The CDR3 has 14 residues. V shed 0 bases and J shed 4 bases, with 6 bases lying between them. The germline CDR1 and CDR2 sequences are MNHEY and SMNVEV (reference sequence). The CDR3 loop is CASSLSQATGELFF. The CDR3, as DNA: TGTGCCAGCAGTTTATCTCAGGCCACCGGGGAGCTGTTTTTT.

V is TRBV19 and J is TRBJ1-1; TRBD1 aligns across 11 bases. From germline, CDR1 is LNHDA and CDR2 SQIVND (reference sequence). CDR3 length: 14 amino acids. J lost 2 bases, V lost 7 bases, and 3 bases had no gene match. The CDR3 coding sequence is TGTGCCAGTACTGGACAGGGGGCCAACACTGAAGCTTTCTTT. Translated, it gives CASTGQGANTEAFF.

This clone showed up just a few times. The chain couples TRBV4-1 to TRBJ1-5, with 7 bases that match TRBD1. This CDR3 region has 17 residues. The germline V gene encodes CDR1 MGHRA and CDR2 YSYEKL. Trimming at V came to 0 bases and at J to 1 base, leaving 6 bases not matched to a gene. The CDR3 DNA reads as TGCGCCAGCAGCCAAGAATATGACAGGGCGAGCAATCAGCCCCAGCATTTT. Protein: CASSQEYDRASNQPQHF.

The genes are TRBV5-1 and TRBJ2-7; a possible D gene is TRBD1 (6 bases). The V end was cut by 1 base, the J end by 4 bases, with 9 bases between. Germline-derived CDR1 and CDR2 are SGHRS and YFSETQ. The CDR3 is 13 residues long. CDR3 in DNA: TGCGCCAGCAGCTTGCCACAGGGTTACGAGCAGTACTTC. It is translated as CASSLPQGYEQYF.

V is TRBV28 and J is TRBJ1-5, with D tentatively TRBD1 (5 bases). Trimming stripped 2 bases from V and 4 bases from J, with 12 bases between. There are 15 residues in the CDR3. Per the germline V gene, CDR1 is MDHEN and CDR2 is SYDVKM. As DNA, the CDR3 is TGTGCCAGCAGTTTACCCCGACGGGGGAATCAGCCCCAGCATTTT. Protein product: CASSLPRRGNQPQHF.

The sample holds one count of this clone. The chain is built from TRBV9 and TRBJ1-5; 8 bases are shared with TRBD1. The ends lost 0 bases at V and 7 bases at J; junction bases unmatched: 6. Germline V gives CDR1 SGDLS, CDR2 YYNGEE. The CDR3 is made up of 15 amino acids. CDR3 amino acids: CASSVGAGGGQPQHF. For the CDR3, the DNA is TGTGCCAGCAGCGTAGGGGCAGGGGGCGGGCAGCCCCAGCATTTT.

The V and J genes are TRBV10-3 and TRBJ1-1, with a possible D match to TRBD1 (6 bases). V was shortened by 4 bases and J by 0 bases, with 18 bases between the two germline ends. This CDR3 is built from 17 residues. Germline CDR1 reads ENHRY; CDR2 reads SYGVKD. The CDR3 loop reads CAISAGRGLTMNTEAFF. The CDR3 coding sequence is TGTGCCATCAGTGCGGGCAGGGGCCTTACTATGAACACTGAAGCTTTCTTT.

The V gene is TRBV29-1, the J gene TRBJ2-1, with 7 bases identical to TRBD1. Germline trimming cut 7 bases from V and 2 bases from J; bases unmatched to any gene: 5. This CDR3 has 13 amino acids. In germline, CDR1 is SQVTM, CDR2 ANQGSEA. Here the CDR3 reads CSETGVPYNEQFF. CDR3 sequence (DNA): TGCAGCGAAACAGGGGTACCCTACAATGAGCAGTTCTTC.

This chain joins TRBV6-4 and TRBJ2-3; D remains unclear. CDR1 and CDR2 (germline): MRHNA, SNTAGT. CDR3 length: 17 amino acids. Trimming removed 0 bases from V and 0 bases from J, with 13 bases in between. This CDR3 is CASSDSLDPSSTDTQYF. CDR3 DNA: TGTGCCAGCAGTGACTCCCTAGACCCGTCTAGCACAGATACGCAGTATTTT.

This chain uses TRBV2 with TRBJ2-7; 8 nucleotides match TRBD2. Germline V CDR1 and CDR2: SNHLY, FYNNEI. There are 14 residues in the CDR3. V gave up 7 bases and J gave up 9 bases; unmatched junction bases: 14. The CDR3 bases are TGTGCCAGCAATCCGGGACTAGTCCGCGAAGGGCAGTACTTC. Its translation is CASNPGLVREGQYF.